A single TCR beta chain is shown here with its context. As yet, its antigen is unknown. This entry is derived from a study of CD8+ T cells in alopecia areata. Extraction of RNA preceded its reverse transcription into cDNA, which served as the sequencing template. Sequencing was performed with immunoSEQ multiplex PCR; in TCRdb, only in-frame clones are kept and a portion is missing. The data hold around 180,000 clones, with 64% observed a single time. Study results and caveats: Clonality was higher in lesional than normal scalp, especially in alopecia totalis/universalis.

V shed 3 bases and J shed 3 bases, with 8 bases lying between them. This CDR3 region has 13 residues. The V gene's germline CDR1 is SQVTM and CDR2 ANQGSEA. As for treatment: oral pan-JAK inhibitor, 5-10 mg twice daily. The sample consisted of CD4+ T cells sorted from blood, taken between weeks 47 and 50, from a patient treated with tofacitinib. V and J are TRBV29-1 and TRBJ2-2; D is uncertain. The receptor was derived from a human donor with alopecia areata. The CDR3: CSVDSGYTGELFF. CDR3 coding DNA: TGCAGCGTTGATTCCGGCTACACCGGGGAGCTGTTTTTT.